One and the same sample provided the 14 T cell receptor beta chains below, sequenced in a study of neurological immune-mediated disorders. TCRdb called the 5' RACE reads again in MiXCR, with one record for every CDR3 protein. The table includes just over 30,000 distinct CDR3 sequences, 4.5% to 7% detected once. Input material: CD4+ T cells from blood. The origin of the receptors is a woman aged 45-65 years in good health.

This clonotype is labeled medium-sized. The J gene is TRBJ2-3, the V gene TRBV20-1; D assignment may be TRBD1 or TRBD2 (5 bases each). Deletions cut 4 bases from V and 2 bases from J, with 10 bases between. Germline CDR1 DFQATT, CDR2 SNEGSKA (reference sequence). The CDR3 length is 13 residues. The CDR3 coding sequence is TGCAGTGCTACCAGGGACGCCACAGATACGCAGTATTTT. Amino acid sequence: CSATRDATDTQYF.

In this sample, this clonotype turned up many times. The gene calls are TRBV6-2 or TRBV6-3 and TRBJ1-1; a weak D match, TRBD1 (5 bases). V was trimmed by 2 bases and J by 6 bases, leaving 19 bases between them. The CDR3 spans 16 residues. The V gene's germline CDR1 is MNHEY and CDR2 SVGEGT. The CDR3 nucleotides are TGTGCCAGCAGTTACGGTGGCGGGACCCCGTATCCTGAAGCTTTCTTT. This translates into CASSYGGGTPYPEAFF.

This clonotype has a count of ten or more. The CDR3 region is CASSYSDGYEQYF. In nucleotides, the CDR3 is TGTGCCAGCAGTTACTCGGACGGCTACGAGCAGTACTTC. The chain has TRBV6-6 and TRBJ2-7, with unresolved D. Germline V gene sequence: CDR1 MNHNY, CDR2 SVGAGI (reference sequence). The CDR3 totals 13 residues. V lost 0 bases and J 3 bases, leaving 6 bases between the germline ends.

The sample holds many counts of this clonotype. The chain couples TRBV10-3 to TRBJ2-6; no reliable D call. The V and J ends lost 10 bases and 3 bases respectively, with 7 bases between them. The CDR3 length is 12 residues. CDR1 and CDR2 (germline): ENHRY, SYGVKD. The chain's CDR3 is CATSSGANVLTF. CDR3 nucleotide sequence: TGTGCCACCTCGAGTGGGGCCAACGTCCTGACTTTC.

Many counts were recorded for this clonotype. The J gene is TRBJ2-7, the V gene TRBV6-1; D possibly corresponds to TRBD2 (5 bases). Per the germline V gene, CDR1 is MNHNS and CDR2 is SASEGT. The CDR3 covers 13 residues. Deletions cut 8 bases from V and 2 bases from J, with 13 bases between. CDR3 in amino acids: CASRIGVAYEQYF. The CDR3 DNA sequence: TGTGCCAGCCGAATCGGGGTAGCCTACGAGCAGTACTTC.

This clonotype has at least ten counts. The chain joins TRBV6-1 to TRBJ2-7; D unclear. Looked up from germline, CDR1 is MNHNS and CDR2 is SASEGT. The V gene lost 2 bases and the J gene lost 4 bases, with 12 bases spanning the gap. CDR3 length: 14 amino acids. In DNA form, the CDR3 reads TGTGCCAGCAGTGAATTAGTCAGATATTACGAGCAGTACTTC. As protein: CASSELVRYYEQYF.

This clonotype was picked up many times. This sequence joins TRBV2 and TRBJ2-1; D is unresolved. Per germline, CDR1 SNHLY and CDR2 FYNNEI. Trimming removed 8 bases at V and 7 bases at J, with 12 bases between. The CDR3 totals 12 residues. CDR3 DNA sequence: TGTGCCAGCTCCTTCCGAGAGAATGAGCAGTTCTTC. This sequence encodes CASSFRENEQFF.

This clonotype was picked up many times. The V and J genes are TRBV10-3 and TRBJ2-2; D is perhaps TRBD2 (7 bases). V gave up 3 bases and J gave up 6 bases, with 11 bases separating them. CDR3 size: 14 residues. Germline CDR1 and CDR2: ENHRY and SYGVKD. CDR3 DNA: TGTGCCATCAGTGATAGGGGGGGTCCCGGGGAGCTGTTTTTT. Translated: CAISDRGGPGELFF.

In its sample, this clonotype was seen many times. This chain connects TRBV11-2 to TRBJ2-5; 10 nucleotides match TRBD1. Germline loops: CDR1 SGHAT, CDR2 FQNNGV. The CDR3 is 17 amino acids. J was trimmed by 1 base and V by 0 bases; bases with no gene match: 5. The CDR3 is CASSLDPGDRGQETQYF. CDR3 in DNA: TGTGCCAGCAGCTTAGATCCAGGGGACAGGGGCCAAGAGACCCAGTACTTC.

This clonotype was counted many times. This chain joins TRBV6-1 and TRBJ1-1, with TRBD1 matching 8 bases. Trimming took 6 bases from V and 0 from J; bases not matched to a gene: 9. This CDR3 comprises 16 residues. Germline V CDR1 and CDR2: MNHNS, SASEGT. CDR3 bases: TGTGCCAGCAGCACCGGACAGGGATGGATGAACACTGAAGCTTTCTTT. It codes for CASSTGQGWMNTEAFF.

This clonotype was observed many times. The chain joins TRBV27 to TRBJ1-5; D unclear. Trimming left V 2 bases short and J 4 bases short, with 6 bases between. This CDR3 is built from 13 residues. Germline V gene lookup returns CDR1 MNHEY and CDR2 SMNVEV (reference sequence). CDR3 in DNA: TGTGCCAGCAGTTTACAGAGAAATCAGCCCCAGCATTTT. Protein: CASSLQRNQPQHF.

There are many counts of this clonotype. V usage is TRBV5-4 and J usage is TRBJ1-1; tentative D call: TRBD1 (5 bases). CDR1 and CDR2 from the germline V gene are SGHNT and YYREEE (reference sequence). CDR3 length: 17 amino acids. V lost 4 bases and J lost 0, with 19 bases in between. DNA of the CDR3: TGTGCCAGCAGCCCCGGGCGGGGGGAGGTTTTGAACACTGAAGCTTTCTTT. Amino acid sequence: CASSPGRGEVLNTEAFF.

Ten or more counts support this clonotype. The chain employs TRBV20-1 and TRBJ2-3; 9 nucleotides line up with TRBD2. Looked up from germline, CDR1 is DFQATT and CDR2 is SNEGSKA (reference sequence). This CDR3 has 16 residues. V lost 5 bases to trimming and J lost 2 bases; unmatched junction nucleotides: 11. In nucleotides, the CDR3 is TGCAGTGCTGCAACCATGGCTAGCGGGAACACAGATACGCAGTATTTT. It encodes CSAATMASGNTDTQYF.

The sample holds many counts of this clonotype. The chain couples TRBV7-2 to TRBJ2-3, with 10 positions matching TRBD1. Per germline, CDR1 SGHTA and CDR2 FQGNSA. The CDR3 length is 14 residues. V was pared by 5 bases and J by 5 bases, with 4 bases of the junction left unmatched. The CDR3 sequence: CASSTGQGGDTQYF. CDR3 in DNA: TGTGCCAGCAGCACAGGACAGGGGGGAGATACGCAGTATTTT.